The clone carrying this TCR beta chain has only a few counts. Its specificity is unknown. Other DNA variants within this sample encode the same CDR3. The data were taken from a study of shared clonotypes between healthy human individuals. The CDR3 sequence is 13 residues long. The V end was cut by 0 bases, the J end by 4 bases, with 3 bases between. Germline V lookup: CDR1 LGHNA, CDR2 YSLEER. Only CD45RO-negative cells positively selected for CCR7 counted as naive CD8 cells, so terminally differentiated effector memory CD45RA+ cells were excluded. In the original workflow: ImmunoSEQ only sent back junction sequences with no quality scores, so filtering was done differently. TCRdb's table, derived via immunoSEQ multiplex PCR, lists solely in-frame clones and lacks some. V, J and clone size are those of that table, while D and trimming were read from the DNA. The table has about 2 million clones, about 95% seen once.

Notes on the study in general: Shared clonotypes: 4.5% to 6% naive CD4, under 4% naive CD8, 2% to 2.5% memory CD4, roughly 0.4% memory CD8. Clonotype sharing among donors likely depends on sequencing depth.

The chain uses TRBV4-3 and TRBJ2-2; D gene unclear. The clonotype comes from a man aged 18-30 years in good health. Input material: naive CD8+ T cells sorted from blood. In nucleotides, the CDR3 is TGCGCCAGCAGCCAAGAACTCACCGGGGAGCTGTTTTTT. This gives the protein CASSQELTGELFF.